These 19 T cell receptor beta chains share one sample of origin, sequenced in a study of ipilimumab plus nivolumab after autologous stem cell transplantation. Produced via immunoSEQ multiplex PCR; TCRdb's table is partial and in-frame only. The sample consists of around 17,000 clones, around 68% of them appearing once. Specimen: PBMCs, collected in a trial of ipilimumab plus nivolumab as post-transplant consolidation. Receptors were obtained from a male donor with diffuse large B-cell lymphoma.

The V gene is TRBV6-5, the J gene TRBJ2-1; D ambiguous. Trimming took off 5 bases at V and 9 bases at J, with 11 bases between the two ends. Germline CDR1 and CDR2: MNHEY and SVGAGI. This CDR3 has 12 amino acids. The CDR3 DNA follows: TGTGCCAGCAGTCACCCTAAGACTGAGCAGTTCTTC. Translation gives CASSHPKTEQFF.

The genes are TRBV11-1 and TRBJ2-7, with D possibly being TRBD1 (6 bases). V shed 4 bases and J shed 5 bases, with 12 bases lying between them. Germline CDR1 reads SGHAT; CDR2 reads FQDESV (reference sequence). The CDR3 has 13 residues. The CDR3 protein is CASSSSGVNEQYF. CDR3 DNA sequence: TGTGCCAGCAGCTCTTCAGGGGTCAACGAGCAGTACTTC.

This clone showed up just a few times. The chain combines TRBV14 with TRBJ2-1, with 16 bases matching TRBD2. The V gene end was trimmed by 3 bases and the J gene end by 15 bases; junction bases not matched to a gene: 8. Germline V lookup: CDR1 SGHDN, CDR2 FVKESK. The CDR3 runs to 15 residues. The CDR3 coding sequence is TGTGCCAGCAGCCACCCCGGGACTAGCGGGAGGGAGGCGTTCTTC. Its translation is CASSHPGTSGREAFF.

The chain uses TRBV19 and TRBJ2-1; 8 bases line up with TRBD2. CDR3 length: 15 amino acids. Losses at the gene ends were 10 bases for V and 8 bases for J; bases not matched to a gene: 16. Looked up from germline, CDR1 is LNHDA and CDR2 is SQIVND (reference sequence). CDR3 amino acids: CATDSGAGVIHEQFF. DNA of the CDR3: TGTGCCACCGATTCGGGAGCGGGAGTAATCCATGAGCAGTTCTTC.

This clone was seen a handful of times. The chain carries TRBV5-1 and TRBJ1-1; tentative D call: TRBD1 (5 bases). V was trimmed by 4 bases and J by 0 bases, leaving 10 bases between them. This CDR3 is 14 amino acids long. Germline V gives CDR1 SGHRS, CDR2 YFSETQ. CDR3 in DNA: TGCGCCAGCAGCCTACTGGGGGTGAACACTGAAGCTTTCTTT. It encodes CASSLLGVNTEAFF. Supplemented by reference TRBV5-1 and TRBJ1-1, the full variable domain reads KAGVTQTPRYLIKTRGQQVTLSCSPISGHRSVSWYQQTPGQGLQFLFEYFSETQRNKGNFPGRFSGRQFSNSRSEMNVSTLELGDSALYLCASSLLGVNTEAFFGQGTRLTVV.

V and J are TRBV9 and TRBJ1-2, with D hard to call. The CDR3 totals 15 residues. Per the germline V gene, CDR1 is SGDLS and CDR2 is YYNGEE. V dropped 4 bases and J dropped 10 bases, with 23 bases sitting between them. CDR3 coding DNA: TGTGCCAGCAGCCCTCGCGGTCTACAGACAACTTCCTACACCTTC. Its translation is CASSPRGLQTTSYTF.

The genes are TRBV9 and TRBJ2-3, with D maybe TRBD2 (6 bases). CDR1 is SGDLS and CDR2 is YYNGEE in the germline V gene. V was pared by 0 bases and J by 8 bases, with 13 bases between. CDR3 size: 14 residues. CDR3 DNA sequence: TGTGCCAGCAGCGTAGTAGGAGAGGGAGGTACGCAGTATTTT. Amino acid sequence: CASSVVGEGGTQYF.

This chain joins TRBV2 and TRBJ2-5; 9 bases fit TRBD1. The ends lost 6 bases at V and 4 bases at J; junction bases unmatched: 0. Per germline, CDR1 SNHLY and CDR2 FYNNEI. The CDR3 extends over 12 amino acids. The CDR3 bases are TGTGCCAGCAGGGGACAGGGAGAGACCCAGTACTTC. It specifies CASRGQGETQYF.

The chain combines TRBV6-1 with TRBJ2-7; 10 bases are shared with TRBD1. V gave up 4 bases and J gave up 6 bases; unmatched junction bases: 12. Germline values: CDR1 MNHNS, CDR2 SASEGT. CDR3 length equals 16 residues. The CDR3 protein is CASSGSGTGALSEQYF. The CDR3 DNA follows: TGTGCCAGCAGTGGCTCCGGGACAGGGGCTTTGAGCGAGCAGTACTTC.

The CDR3 is CASSLTGGDTGELFF. The CDR3 nucleotides read TGTGCCAGCAGCTTAACGGGGGGGGACACCGGGGAGCTGTTTTTT. The V and J genes are TRBV7-6 and TRBJ2-2, with 8 bases aligning to TRBD2. V gave up 2 bases and J gave up 3 bases; unmatched junction bases: 2. Germline assignment: CDR1 SGHVS and CDR2 FNYEAQ. The CDR3 sequence is 15 residues long.

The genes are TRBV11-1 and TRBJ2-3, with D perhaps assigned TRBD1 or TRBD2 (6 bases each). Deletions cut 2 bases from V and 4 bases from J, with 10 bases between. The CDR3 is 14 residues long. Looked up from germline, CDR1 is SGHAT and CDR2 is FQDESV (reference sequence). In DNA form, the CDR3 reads TGTGCCAGCAGCTTAAATAGGGGGGCAGATACGCAGTATTTT. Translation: CASSLNRGADTQYF.

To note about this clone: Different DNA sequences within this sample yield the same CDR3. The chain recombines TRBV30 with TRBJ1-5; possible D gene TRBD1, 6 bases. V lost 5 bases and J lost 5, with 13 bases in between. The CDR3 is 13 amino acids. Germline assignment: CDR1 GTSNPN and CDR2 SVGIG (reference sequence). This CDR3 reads CAWGGGGDQPQHF. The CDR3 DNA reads TGTGCCTGGGGAGGGGGGGGCGATCAGCCCCAGCATTTT.

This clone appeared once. The CDR3 DNA reads TGTGCCAGCAGAAGCGCTAGTGATTACCAGAATGAGCAGTTCTTC. This translates into CASRSASDYQNEQFF. V usage is TRBV2 and J usage is TRBJ2-1; D is undetermined. Germline CDR1 reads SNHLY; CDR2 reads FYNNEI. The CDR3 sequence is 15 residues long. V was shortened by 6 bases and J by 7 bases, with 19 bases between the two germline ends.

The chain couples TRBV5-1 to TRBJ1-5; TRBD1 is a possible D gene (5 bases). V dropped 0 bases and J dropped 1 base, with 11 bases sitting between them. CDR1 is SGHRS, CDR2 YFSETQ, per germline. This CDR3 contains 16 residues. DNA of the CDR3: TGCGCCAGCAGCTTGGGGGACCAAGGGAGCAATCAGCCCCAGCATTTT. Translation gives CASSLGDQGSNQPQHF.

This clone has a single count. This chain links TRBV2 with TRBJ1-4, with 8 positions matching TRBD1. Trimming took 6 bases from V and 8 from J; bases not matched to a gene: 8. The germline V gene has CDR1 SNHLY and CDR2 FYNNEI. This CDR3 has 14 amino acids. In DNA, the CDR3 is TGTGCCAGCAGACCAGGGGGCCAAGGGGAAAAACTGTTTTTT. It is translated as CASRPGGQGEKLFF.

CDR3 bases: TGTGCCACCAGCAGAGACGCCCTTCTAGAGGCTGAAGCTTTCTTT. Its translation is CATSRDALLEAEAFF. V and J are TRBV15 and TRBJ1-1; D call uncertain. The germline V gene encodes CDR1 LNHNV and CDR2 YYDKDF (reference sequence). Deletions cut 0 bases from V and 6 bases from J, with 14 bases between. This CDR3 has 15 residues.

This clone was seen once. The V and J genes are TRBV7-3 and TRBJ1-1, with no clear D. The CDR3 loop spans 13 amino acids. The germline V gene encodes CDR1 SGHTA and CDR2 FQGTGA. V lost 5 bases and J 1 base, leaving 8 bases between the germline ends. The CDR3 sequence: CASSLQTNTEAFF. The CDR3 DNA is TGTGCCAGCAGCCTTCAAACGAACACTGAAGCTTTCTTT.

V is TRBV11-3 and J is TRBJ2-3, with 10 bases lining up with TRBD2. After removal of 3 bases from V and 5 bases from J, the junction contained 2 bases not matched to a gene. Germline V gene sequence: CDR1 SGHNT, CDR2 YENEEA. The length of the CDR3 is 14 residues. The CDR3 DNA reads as TGTGCCAGCAGCTTGGGGACTAGCGTAGATACGCAGTATTTT. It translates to CASSLGTSVDTQYF.

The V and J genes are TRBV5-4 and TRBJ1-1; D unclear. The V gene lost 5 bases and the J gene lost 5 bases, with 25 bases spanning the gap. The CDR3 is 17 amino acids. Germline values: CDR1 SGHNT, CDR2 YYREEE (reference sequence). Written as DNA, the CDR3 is TGTGCCAGCAGTGATACACGGGAAGCACGTTTAGTAACTGAAGCTTTCTTT. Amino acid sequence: CASSDTREARLVTEAFF.